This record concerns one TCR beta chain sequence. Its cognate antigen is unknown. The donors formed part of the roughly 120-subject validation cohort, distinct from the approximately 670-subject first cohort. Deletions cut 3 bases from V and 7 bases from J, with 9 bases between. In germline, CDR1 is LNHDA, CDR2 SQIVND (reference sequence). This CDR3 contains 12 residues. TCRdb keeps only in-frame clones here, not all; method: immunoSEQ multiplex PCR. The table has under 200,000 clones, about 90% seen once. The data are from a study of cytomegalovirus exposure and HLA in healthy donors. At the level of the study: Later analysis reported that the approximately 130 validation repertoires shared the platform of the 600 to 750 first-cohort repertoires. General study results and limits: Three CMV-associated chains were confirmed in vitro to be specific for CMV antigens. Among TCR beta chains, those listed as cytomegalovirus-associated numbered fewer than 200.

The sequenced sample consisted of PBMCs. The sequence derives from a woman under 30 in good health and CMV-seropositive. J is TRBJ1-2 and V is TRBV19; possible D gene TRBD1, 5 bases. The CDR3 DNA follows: TGTGCCAGTAGTATCCGGCAGGGTGGCTACACCTTC. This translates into CASSIRQGGYTF. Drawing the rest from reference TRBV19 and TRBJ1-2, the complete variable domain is DGGITQSPKYLFRKEGQNVTLSCEQNLNHDAMYWYRQDPGQGLRLIYYSQIVNDFQKGDIAEGYSVSREKKESFPLTVTSAQKNPTAFYLCASSIRQGGYTFGSGTRLTVV.